What follows are 5 T cell receptor beta chains derived from one specimen sequenced in a study of PD-1 blockade in classical Hodgkin lymphoma. Here immunoSEQ multiplex PCR was the method, and the copy in TCRdb shows in-frame clones only, minus some. The data contain fewer than 95,000 clones, approximately 86% of them singletons. Time point noted: cycle 4 day 1 (C4D1), after five to seven weeks of nivolumab. Each and every patient relapsed after autologous stem cell transplantation, and patients got differing brentuximab vedotin exposure. Sequences were derived from peripheral blood mononuclear cells (PBMCs), sampled before the fourth cycle of nivolumab. The receptors were gathered from a human donor with classical Hodgkin lymphoma.

The chain joins TRBV27 to TRBJ2-1, with D unclear. V was clipped by 5 bases and J by 5 bases, with 19 bases between them. Per germline, CDR1 MNHEY and CDR2 SMNVEV (reference sequence). The CDR3 spans 16 residues. DNA of the CDR3: TGTGCCAGCAGTCCAGGCGCGGCTAGTCTTGACAATGAGCAGTTCTTC. Translated, it gives CASSPGAASLDNEQFF.

The chain uses TRBV25-1 and TRBJ2-3; a weak D match, TRBD1 (5 bases). The CDR3 is 16 amino acids. The germline V gene has CDR1 MGHDK and CDR2 SYGVNS. Trimming took 1 base from V and 0 from J, leaving 11 bases between them. CDR3 loop: CASSEWIAGSTDTQYF. The CDR3 coding sequence is TGTGCCAGCAGTGAATGGATAGCAGGGAGCACAGATACGCAGTATTTT.

The chain has TRBV2 and TRBJ2-7, with a tentative D call TRBD2 (6 bases). Germline V CDR1 and CDR2: SNHLY, FYNNEI. This CDR3 region has 11 residues. Trimming left V 4 bases short and J 7 bases short, with 8 bases between. CDR3 amino acids: CASSVLAEQYF. The CDR3 nucleotides read TGTGCCAGCAGTGTTCTAGCGGAGCAGTACTTC.

A few counts support this clone. The rearrangement joins TRBV7-2 to TRBJ2-2; perhaps TRBD1 as D (5 bases). Trimming stripped 5 bases from V and 6 bases from J, with 10 bases between. The CDR3 length is 13 residues. The V gene's germline CDR1 is SGHTA and CDR2 FQGNSA. CDR3 in amino acids: CASSQGFAGELFF. CDR3 in DNA: TGTGCCAGCAGCCAGGGTTTTGCCGGGGAGCTGTTTTTT.

The sample holds a few counts of this clone. This chain connects TRBV10-2 to TRBJ1-5, with D maybe TRBD1 (6 bases). V lost 4 bases and J lost 5, with 9 bases in between. Germline V lookup: CDR1 WSHSY, CDR2 SAAADI. This CDR3 region has 13 residues. CDR3 in amino acids: CASSAGQYQPQHF. The CDR3 nucleotides read TGCGCCAGCAGTGCGGGACAATATCAGCCCCAGCATTTT.